This T cell receptor beta chain was sequenced in a study of identical twins. MiXCR, run by TCRdb on the 5' RACE reads, gives a single entry per CDR3 protein. In the table there are hundreds of thousands of distinct CDR3 sequences, more than 9% of which are singletons. V shed 2 bases, J shed 3 bases, and the junction held 8 bases outside the gene matches. This CDR3 contains 17 residues. Germline V lookup: CDR1 SGHTA, CDR2 FQGNSA. This clonotype has only a few counts. As yet, its antigen is unknown. The study, taken as a whole, reports: Models predicted too little out-of-frame TCR alpha sharing in monozygotic twins. Beta out-of-frame sequences showed weaker excess sharing between twins.

These same data were also listed under a study on yellow fever vaccine responses in identical twins. This second study says: Twins' vaccine T cell responses were reported to seem partly convergent and partly personalized.

This rearrangement joins TRBV7-2 to TRBJ2-1; 9 bases match TRBD2. The receptor was derived from a woman between 18 and 29 years old in good health. Material for sequencing was PBMCs. The chain's CDR3 is CASSLYAATSGYNEQFF. In DNA, the CDR3 is TGTGCCAGCAGCTTATACGCGGCGACTAGCGGCTACAATGAGCAGTTCTTC.